The clone carrying this T cell receptor (beta chain) was counted ten times or more. TCRdb fed the RT-PCR reads into MiXCR, producing one record per CDR3 protein. The top ten hold approximately 30% of the sample, which has 150,000 to 200,000 distinct CDR3 sequences, about an eighth seen once. The source of the sample is a study of response to subunit inactivated influenza vaccine. The CDR3 has 16 amino acids. Germline CDR1 reads SQVTM; CDR2 reads ANQGSEA. V dropped 4 bases and J dropped 6; count of bases not matched to a gene: 10. The sample was also linked to a second study, of T cells expressing NK-cell markers. That work adds: With UMIs, 5'RACE template switching was used to make TCR beta cDNA. Repertoires of TCR beta were obtained from T cells sorted as CD3+CD56+NKG2C+, CD3+CD56+NKG2C- and CD3+CD56-NKG2C+. The study sequenced eight donors, seven HCMV-seropositive and one seronegative. HCMV specificity of expanded NKG2C+ T cell clones remained unclear.

The specimen comprised CD8+ T cells sorted from PBMCs, sampled 12 days after vaccination. J is TRBJ2-7 and V is TRBV29-1; 15 bases align to TRBD2. The clonotype comes from a man aged 45-65 years who received an inactivated influenza vaccine. This CDR3 is CSVAGTSGRLGVEQYF. Written as DNA, the CDR3 is TGCAGCGTTGCCGGGACTAGCGGGAGGCTTGGGGTCGAGCAGTACTTC.